This TCR beta chain is drawn from a study of blood T cell repertoires in COVID-19. Overall study context: The cDNA or gDNA used as material had been derived from T cells, B-cell-depleted T cells, or PBMCs.

Here immunoSEQ multiplex PCR was the method, and the copy in TCRdb shows in-frame clones only, minus some. The repertoire holds some 330,000 clones, with under 90% as singletons. Per the germline V gene, CDR1 is MNHEY and CDR2 is SVGAGI. The junction had 8 bases not matched to a gene; V was cut back by 6 bases and J by 6 bases. The CDR3 sequence is 14 residues long. Sequencing input: peripheral blood. The sequence came from a woman between 25 and 40 years old with COVID-19, enrolled during active disease. The rearrangement uses TRBV6-5 and TRBJ1-5, with 7 bases lining up with TRBD1. The CDR3 nucleotides read TGTGCCAGCAGCCACAGGGGAGTAGTTCAGCCCCAGCATTTT. Its protein is CASSHRGVVQPQHF.